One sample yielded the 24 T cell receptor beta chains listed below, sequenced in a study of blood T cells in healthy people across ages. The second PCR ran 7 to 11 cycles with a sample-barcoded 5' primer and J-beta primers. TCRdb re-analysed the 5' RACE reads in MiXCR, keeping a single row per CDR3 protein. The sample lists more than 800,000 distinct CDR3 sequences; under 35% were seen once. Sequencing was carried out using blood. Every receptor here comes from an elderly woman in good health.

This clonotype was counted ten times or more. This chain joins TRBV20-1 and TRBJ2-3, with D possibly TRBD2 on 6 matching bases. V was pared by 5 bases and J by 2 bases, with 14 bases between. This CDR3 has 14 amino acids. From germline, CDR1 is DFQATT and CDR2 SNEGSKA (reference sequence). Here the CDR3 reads CSASPGGNTDTQYF. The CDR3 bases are TGCAGTGCTTCCCCCGGGGGTAACACAGATACGCAGTATTTT.

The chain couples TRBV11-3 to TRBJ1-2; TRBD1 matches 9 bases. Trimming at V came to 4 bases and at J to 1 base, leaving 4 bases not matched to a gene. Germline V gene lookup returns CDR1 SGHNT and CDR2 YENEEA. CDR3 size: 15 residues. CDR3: CASSSTGGGNYGYTF. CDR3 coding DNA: TGTGCCAGCAGCTCTACAGGGGGCGGTAACTATGGCTACACCTTC.

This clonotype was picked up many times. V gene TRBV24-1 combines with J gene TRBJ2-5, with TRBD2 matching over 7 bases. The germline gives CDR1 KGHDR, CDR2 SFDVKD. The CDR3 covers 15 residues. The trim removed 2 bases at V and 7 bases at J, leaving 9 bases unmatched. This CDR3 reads CATSDWGGKSWTQYF. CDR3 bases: TGTGCCACCAGTGATTGGGGGGGAAAATCCTGGACCCAGTACTTC.

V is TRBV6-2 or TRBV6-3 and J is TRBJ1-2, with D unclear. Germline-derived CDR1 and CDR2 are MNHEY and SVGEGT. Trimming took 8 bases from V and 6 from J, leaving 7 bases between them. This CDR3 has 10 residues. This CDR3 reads CASGYDGYTF. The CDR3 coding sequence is TGTGCCAGCGGGTACGATGGCTACACCTTC.

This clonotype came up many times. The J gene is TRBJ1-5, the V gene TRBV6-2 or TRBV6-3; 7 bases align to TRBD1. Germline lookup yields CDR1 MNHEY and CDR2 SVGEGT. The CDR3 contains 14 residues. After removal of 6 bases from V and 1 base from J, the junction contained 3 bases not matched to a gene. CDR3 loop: CASRTGLSNQPQHF. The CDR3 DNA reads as TGTGCCAGCAGGACAGGGCTGAGCAATCAGCCCCAGCATTTT.

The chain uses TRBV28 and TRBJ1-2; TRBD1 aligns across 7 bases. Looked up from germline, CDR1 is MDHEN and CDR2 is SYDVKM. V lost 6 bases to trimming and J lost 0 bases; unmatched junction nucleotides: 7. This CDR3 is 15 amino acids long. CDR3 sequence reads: CASRAQGGTNYGYTF. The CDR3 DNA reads TGTGCCAGCAGGGCGCAGGGGGGGACTAACTATGGCTACACCTTC.

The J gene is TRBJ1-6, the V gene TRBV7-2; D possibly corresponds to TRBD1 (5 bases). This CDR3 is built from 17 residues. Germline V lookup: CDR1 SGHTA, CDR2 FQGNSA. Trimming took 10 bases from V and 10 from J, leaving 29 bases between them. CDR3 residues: CATRQSFGPGEGSPLHF. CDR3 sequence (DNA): TGTGCCACCAGACAGTCTTTCGGACCAGGAGAGGGGTCACCCCTCCACTTT.

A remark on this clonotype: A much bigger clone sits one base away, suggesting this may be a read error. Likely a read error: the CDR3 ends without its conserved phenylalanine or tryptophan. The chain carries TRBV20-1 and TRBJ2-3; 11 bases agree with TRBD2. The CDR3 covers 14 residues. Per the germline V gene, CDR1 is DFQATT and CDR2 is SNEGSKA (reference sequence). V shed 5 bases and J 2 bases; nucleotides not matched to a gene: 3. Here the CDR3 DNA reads TGCAGTGCTTTTAGCGGGGGGGTCACAGATACGCAGTATTTG. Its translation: CSAFSGGVTDTQYL.

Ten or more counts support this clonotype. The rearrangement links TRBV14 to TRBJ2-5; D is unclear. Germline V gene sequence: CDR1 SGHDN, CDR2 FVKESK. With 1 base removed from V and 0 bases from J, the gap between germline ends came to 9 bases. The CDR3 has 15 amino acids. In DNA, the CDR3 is TGTGCCAGCAGCCAAGGATACAAGGACCAAGAGACCCAGTACTTC. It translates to CASSQGYKDQETQYF.

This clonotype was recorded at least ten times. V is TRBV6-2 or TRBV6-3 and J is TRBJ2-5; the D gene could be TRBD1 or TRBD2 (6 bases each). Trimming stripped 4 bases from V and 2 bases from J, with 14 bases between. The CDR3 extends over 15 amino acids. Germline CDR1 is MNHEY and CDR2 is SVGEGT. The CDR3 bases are TGTGCCAGCAGTTGGGACTCGACAGGTCAAGAGACCCAGTACTTC. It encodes CASSWDSTGQETQYF.

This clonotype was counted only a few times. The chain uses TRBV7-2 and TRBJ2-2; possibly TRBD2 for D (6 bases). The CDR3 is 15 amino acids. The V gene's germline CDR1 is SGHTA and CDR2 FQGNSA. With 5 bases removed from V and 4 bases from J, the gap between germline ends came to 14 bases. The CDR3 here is CASSPTRGSTGELFF. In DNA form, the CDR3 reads TGTGCCAGCAGCCCCACCCGGGGGTCCACCGGGGAGCTGTTTTTT.

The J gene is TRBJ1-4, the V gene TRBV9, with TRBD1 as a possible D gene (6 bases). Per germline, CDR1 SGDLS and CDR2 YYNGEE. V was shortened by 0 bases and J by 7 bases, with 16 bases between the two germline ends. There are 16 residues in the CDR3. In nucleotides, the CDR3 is TGTGCCAGCAGCGTAGGTTCAGGGGTTGATGGTGAAAAACTGTTTTTT. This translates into CASSVGSGVDGEKLFF.

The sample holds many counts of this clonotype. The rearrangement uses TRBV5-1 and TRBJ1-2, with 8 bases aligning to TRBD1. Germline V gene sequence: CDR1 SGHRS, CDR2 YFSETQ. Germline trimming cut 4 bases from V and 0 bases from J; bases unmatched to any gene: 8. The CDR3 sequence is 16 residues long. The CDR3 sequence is CASSPLRQGPNYGYTF. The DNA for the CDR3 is TGCGCCAGCAGCCCGCTAAGACAGGGGCCTAACTATGGCTACACCTTC.

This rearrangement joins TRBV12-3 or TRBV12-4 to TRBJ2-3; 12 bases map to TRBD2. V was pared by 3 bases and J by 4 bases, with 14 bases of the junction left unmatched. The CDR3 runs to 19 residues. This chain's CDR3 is CASSFMATSGGASADTQYF. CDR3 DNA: TGTGCCAGCAGTTTTATGGCGACTAGCGGGGGAGCGAGCGCAGATACGCAGTATTTT.

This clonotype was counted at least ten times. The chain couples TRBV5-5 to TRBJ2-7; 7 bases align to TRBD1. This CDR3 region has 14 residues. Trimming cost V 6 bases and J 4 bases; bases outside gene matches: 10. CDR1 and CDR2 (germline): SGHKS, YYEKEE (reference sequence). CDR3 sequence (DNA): TGTGCCAGCACCAAAACGACAGGGTCTTACGAGCAGTACTTC. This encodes CASTKTTGSYEQYF.

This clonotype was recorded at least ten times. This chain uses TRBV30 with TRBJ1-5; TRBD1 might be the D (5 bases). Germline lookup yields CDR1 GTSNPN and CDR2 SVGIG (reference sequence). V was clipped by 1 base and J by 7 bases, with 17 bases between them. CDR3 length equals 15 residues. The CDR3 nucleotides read TGTGCCTGGAGTGACGGGACTGCGCTTTGGCAGCCCCAGCATTTT. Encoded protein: CAWSDGTALWQPQHF.

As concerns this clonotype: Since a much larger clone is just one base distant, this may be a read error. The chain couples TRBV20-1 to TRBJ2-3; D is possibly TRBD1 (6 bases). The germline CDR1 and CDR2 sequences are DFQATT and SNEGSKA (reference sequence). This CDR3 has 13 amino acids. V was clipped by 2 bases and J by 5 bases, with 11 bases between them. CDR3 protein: CSARLGHRDTQYF. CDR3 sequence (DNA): TGCAGTGCTAGATTGGGACACCGAGATACGCAGTATTTT.

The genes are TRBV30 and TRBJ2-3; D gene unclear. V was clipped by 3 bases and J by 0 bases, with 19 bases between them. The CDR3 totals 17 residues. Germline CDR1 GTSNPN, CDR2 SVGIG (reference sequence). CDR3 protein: CAWRSRLLVGSTDTQYF. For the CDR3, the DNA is TGTGCCTGGAGAAGCCGACTTTTAGTTGGTAGCACAGATACGCAGTATTTT.

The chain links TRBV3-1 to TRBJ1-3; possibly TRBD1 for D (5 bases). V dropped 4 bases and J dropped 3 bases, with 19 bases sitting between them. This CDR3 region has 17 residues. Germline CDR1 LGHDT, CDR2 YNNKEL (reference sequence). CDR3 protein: CASSPSGPAIFGNTIYF. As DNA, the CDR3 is TGTGCCAGCAGCCCCTCGGGACCCGCTATATTTGGAAACACCATATATTTT.

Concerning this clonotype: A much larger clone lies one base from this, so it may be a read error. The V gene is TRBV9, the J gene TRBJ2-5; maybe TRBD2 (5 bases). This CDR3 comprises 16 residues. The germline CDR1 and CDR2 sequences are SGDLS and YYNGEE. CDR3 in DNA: TGTGCCTGCAGCGTAGGAGGACTCCAATTCCAAGAGACCCAGTACTTC. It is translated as CACSVGGLQFQETQYF.

The CDR3 spells CSARVGLAVYNEQFF. Written as DNA, the CDR3 is TGCAGTGCTAGAGTGGGGCTAGCGGTCTACAATGAGCAGTTCTTC. V gene TRBV20-1 combines with J gene TRBJ2-1; 7 nucleotides agree with TRBD2. This CDR3 has 15 amino acids. Per germline, CDR1 DFQATT and CDR2 SNEGSKA (reference sequence). The junction had 6 bases not matched to a gene; V was cut back by 1 base and J by 3 bases.

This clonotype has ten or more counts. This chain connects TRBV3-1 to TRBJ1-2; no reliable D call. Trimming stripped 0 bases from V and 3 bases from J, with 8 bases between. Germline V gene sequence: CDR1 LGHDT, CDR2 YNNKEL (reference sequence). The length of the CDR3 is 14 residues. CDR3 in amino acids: CASSQDSWDYGYTF. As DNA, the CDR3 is TGTGCCAGCAGCCAAGACTCTTGGGACTATGGCTACACCTTC.

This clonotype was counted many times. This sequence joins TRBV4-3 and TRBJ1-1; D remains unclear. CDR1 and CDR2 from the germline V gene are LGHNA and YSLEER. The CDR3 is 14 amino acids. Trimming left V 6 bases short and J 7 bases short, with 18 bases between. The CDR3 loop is CASRRSGNLDEAFF. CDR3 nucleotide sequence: TGCGCCAGCAGAAGATCCGGGAATCTGGATGAAGCTTTCTTT.

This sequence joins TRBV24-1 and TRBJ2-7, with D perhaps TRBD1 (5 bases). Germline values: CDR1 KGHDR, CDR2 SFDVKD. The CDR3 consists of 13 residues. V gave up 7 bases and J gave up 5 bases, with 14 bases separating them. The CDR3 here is CATSPDNSDEQYF. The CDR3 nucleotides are TGTGCCACCAGCCCGGACAATTCGGACGAGCAGTACTTC.